The rows below give T cell receptor beta chains drawn from one sample of a study of cytomegalovirus exposure and HLA in healthy donors. Sequenced by immunoSEQ multiplex PCR; TCRdb stores in-frame clones only, minus some. In the table there are 220,000 or so clones, 70% to 80% of which are singletons. Sequencing was carried out using PBMCs. These receptor sequences come from a male donor in good health and CMV-seronegative. Each CDR3 is given with its conserved first and last residue. The order of the fields is D gene, J gene, V gene, clone size, CDR3 protein, CDR3 DNA. D genes are given only for firm matches. Some rows mark clone size as missing; the rest say once, few, many or name a class of expanded clone.

D: -; J: TRBJ2-1; V: TRBV10-1; size: -; CDR3: CASSLAGISNEQFF; DNA: TGCGCCAGCAGTCTGGCAGGGATATCCAATGAGCAGTTCTTC
D: -; J: TRBJ2-1; V: TRBV5-1; size: few; CDR3: CASSLGGGIFEQFF; DNA: TGCGCCAGCAGCTTGGGGGGAGGAATATTTGAGCAGTTCTTC
D: -; J: TRBJ2-4; V: TRBV10-3; size: -; CDR3: CAISERVVQGRAKNIQYF; DNA: TGTGCCATCAGTGAGAGGGTGGTGCAGGGGCGAGCCAAAAACATTCAGTACTTC
D: TRBD2; J: TRBJ2-5; V: TRBV7-2; size: -; CDR3: CASSFPGLATPMAQYF; DNA: TGTGCCAGCAGCTTTCCGGGACTAGCGACCCCCATGGCCCAGTACTTC
D: TRBD2; J: TRBJ2-3; V: TRBV7-6; size: once; CDR3: CASSLAHHGRVTDTQYF; DNA: TGTGCCAGCAGCCTGGCCCACCACGGGAGGGTCACAGATACGCAGTATTTT
D: -; J: TRBJ2-7; V: TRBV7-9; size: -; CDR3: CASSYDSDSYEQYF; DNA: TGTGCCAGCAGCTACGATTCTGACAGCTACGAGCAGTACTTC
D: TRBD2; J: TRBJ2-5; V: TRBV27; size: -; CDR3: CASRGSLAGETQYF; DNA: TGTGCCAGCAGGGGTTCTCTAGCGGGAGAGACCCAGTACTTC
D: TRBD1; J: TRBJ1-1; V: TRBV6-5; size: -; CDR3: CASRPNRGTEAFF; DNA: TGTGCCAGCAGGCCCAACAGGGGCACTGAAGCTTTCTTT
D: -; J: TRBJ1-1; V: TRBV5-1; size: -; CDR3: CASSLDSNTEAFF; DNA: TGCGCCAGCAGCTTAGACAGCAACACTGAAGCTTTCTTT
D: -; J: TRBJ2-1; V: TRBV27; size: -; CDR3: CASRPGRVEYNEQFF; DNA: TGTGCCAGCCGTCCCGGGCGGGTGGAATACAATGAGCAGTTCTTC
D: TRBD2; J: TRBJ2-7; V: TRBV9; size: -; CDR3: CASSVLAGVPYEQYF; DNA: TGTGCCAGCAGCGTCCTCGCGGGAGTCCCCTACGAGCAGTACTTC
D: -; J: TRBJ2-2; V: TRBV4-1; size: -; CDR3: CASSQEILLVRANTGELFF; DNA: TGCGCCAGCAGCCAAGAAATTTTACTAGTGCGAGCGAACACCGGGGAGCTGTTTTTT
D: -; J: TRBJ2-3; V: TRBV29-1; size: -; CDR3: CSVAGTDTQYF; DNA: TGCAGCGTTGCTGGCACAGATACGCAGTATTTT
D: -; J: TRBJ2-5; V: TRBV4-1; size: -; CDR3: CASSQDFGLQETQYF; DNA: TGCGCCAGCAGCCAAGATTTTGGCTTACAGGAGACCCAGTACTTC